The next 13 T cell receptor beta chains were all read from a single sample in a study of T cell repertoires in cytomegalovirus infection. Each CDR3 protein is one row after TCRdb ran MiXCR on the reads. The table lists approximately 1,000,000 distinct CDR3 sequences, about a third of them singletons. Antigens for these TCRs are unknown. The sequencing used cultured CD8+ T cells from PBMCs, collected from culture after CMV antigen stimulation. These receptor sequences come from a human donor in good health (CMV status not recorded). Some clones in this sample may be carry-over from other donors' samples.

V gene TRBV6-5 combines with J gene TRBJ2-1; TRBD1 matches 9 bases. Germline CDR1 and CDR2: MNHEY and SVGAGI. With 0 bases clipped from V and 2 bases from J, the junction kept 5 bases outside the gene matches. This CDR3 has 17 residues. This CDR3 reads CASSYSWDRVPYNEQFF. DNA of the CDR3: TGTGCCAGCAGTTACTCGTGGGACAGGGTCCCCTACAATGAGCAGTTCTTC.

This chain uses TRBV7-9 with TRBJ1-2; maybe TRBD1 (6 bases). From germline, CDR1 is SEHNR and CDR2 FQNEAQ (reference sequence). The CDR3 extends over 17 amino acids. V shed 5 bases and J shed 1 base, with 20 bases lying between them. The CDR3 here is CASSRSDRSSLNYGYTF. The CDR3 DNA sequence: TGTGCCAGCAGCCGTAGCGACAGGAGCTCTCTTAACTATGGCTACACCTTC.

This clonotype has a handful of counts. V and J are TRBV6-8 and TRBJ2-3; 11 bases fit TRBD2. The CDR3 loop spans 15 amino acids. In germline, CDR1 is MNHGY, CDR2 SAAAGT. J was trimmed by 4 bases and V by 4 bases; bases with no gene match: 4. The CDR3 sequence: CASSLLGLAADTQYF. CDR3 in DNA: TGTGCCAGCAGTTTGTTGGGACTAGCGGCAGATACGCAGTATTTT.

The rearrangement joins TRBV20-1 to TRBJ2-2; D unclear. CDR3 length equals 19 residues. The germline CDR1 and CDR2 sequences are DFQATT and SNEGSKA (reference sequence). Trimming cost V 0 bases and J 6 bases, with 26 bases left between them. The CDR3, as DNA: TGCAGTGCTAGAGATATCCCGATGGCTAGGTTGAGGTTTGCCGGGGAGCTGTTTTTT. This encodes CSARDIPMARLRFAGELFF.

CDR3 sequence reads: CSAYYSGGPWGDTQYF. CDR3 nucleotides: TGCAGTGCTTATTACAGCGGGGGCCCTTGGGGAGATACGCAGTATTTT. V is TRBV20-1 and J is TRBJ2-3, with 8 positions matching TRBD2. The germline V gene has CDR1 DFQATT and CDR2 SNEGSKA (reference sequence). The CDR3 has 16 amino acids. V lost 5 bases, J lost 5 bases, and 15 bases stayed unmatched.

CDR3 residues: CASSKEPSGANVLTF. As DNA, the CDR3 is TGTGCCAGCAGTAAGGAGCCCTCTGGGGCCAACGTCCTGACTTTC. The chain uses TRBV12-3 or TRBV12-4 and TRBJ2-6; no clear D. Trimming took 5 bases from V and 0 from J, leaving 8 bases between them. This CDR3 has 15 amino acids.

This clonotype occurred a few times. The chain carries TRBV20-1 and TRBJ2-3, with 8 positions matching TRBD2. The junction had 11 bases not matched to a gene; V was cut back by 5 bases and J by 1 base. CDR3 length: 16 amino acids. CDR1 and CDR2 from the germline V gene are DFQATT and SNEGSKA (reference sequence). The CDR3 nucleotides read TGCAGTGCTCTGAACGGGGGGGGGCCACGCACAGATACGCAGTATTTT. Translation: CSALNGGGPRTDTQYF.

The V gene is TRBV7-2, the J gene TRBJ1-1; 7 positions match TRBD1. CDR1 and CDR2 (germline): SGHTA, FQGNSA. There are 15 residues in the CDR3. V lost 1 base, J lost 4 bases, and 6 bases stayed unmatched. This CDR3 is CASSLVGTDFTEAFF. Here the CDR3 DNA reads TGTGCCAGCAGCTTAGTCGGGACAGACTTCACTGAAGCTTTCTTT.

In this sample, this clonotype turned up a few times. V usage is TRBV12-3 or TRBV12-4 and J usage is TRBJ2-5; D is undetermined. The CDR3 spans 12 residues. V was clipped by 6 bases and J by 5 bases, with 10 bases between them. The DNA for the CDR3 is TGTGCCAGCAGCGATTCTCAGGAGACCCAGTACTTC. Its protein is CASSDSQETQYF.

V usage is TRBV4-2 and J usage is TRBJ2-5, with D perhaps matching TRBD2 (7 bases). The CDR3 length is 16 residues. The V and J ends lost 4 bases and 2 bases respectively, with 17 bases between them. Germline CDR1 and CDR2: LGHNA and YNFKEQ. In nucleotides, the CDR3 is TGTGCCAGCAGCCCAGGTGGGGGGGCCATTCAAGAGACCCAGTACTTC. Protein sequence: CASSPGGGAIQETQYF.

This clonotype appeared a few times. The rearrangement uses TRBV28 and TRBJ2-5; 9 nucleotides align to TRBD2. This CDR3 contains 17 residues. V was pared by 1 base and J by 5 bases, with 11 bases of the junction left unmatched. Germline lookup yields CDR1 MDHEN and CDR2 SYDVKM. The CDR3 DNA follows: TGTGCCAGCAGTTTATACTCTAGCGGGAACGAGATGGAGACCCAGTACTTC. Translated: CASSLYSSGNEMETQYF. Full variable domain (outside the CDR3, taken from reference TRBV28 and TRBJ2-5): DVKVTQSSRYLVKRTGEKVFLECVQDMDHENMFWYRQDPGLGLRLIYFSYDVKMKEKGDIPEGYSVSREKKERFSLILESASTNQTSMYLCASSLYSSGNEMETQYFGPGTRLLVL.

This chain connects TRBV4-1 to TRBJ2-2; D is unclear. V gave up 0 bases and J gave up 3 bases, with 8 bases separating them. Germline CDR1 and CDR2: MGHRA and YSYEKL. The CDR3 length is 15 residues. CDR3 coding DNA: TGCGCCAGCAGCCAAGAGGGGATTGACACCGGGGAGCTGTTTTTT. Amino acid sequence: CASSQEGIDTGELFF.

This clonotype was counted between two and nine times. This sequence joins TRBV11-2 and TRBJ1-4, with D possibly TRBD1 on 6 matching bases. Germline V CDR1 and CDR2: SGHAT, FQNNGV. Trimming cost V 1 base and J 13 bases, with 10 bases left between them. The CDR3 runs to 12 residues. The CDR3 DNA reads TGTGCCAGCAGCTTAGGGGACAAAGTACTGTTTTTT. This translates into CASSLGDKVLFF.